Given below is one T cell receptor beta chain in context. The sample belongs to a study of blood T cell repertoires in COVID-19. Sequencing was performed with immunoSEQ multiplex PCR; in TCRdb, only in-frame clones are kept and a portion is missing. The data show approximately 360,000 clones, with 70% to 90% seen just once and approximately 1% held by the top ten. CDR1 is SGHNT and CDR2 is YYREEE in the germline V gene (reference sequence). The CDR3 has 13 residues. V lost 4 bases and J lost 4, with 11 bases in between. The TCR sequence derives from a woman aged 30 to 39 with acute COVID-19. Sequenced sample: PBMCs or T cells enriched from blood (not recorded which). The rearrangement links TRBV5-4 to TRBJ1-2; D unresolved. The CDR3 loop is CASSVERGYGYTF. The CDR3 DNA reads TGTGCCAGCAGCGTAGAAAGAGGCTATGGCTACACCTTC.